This note documents a single TCR beta chain sequence. This sample stems from a study of technical replicates of blood from a few donors. The CDR3 runs 15 residues. Losses at the gene ends were 4 bases for V and 2 bases for J; bases not matched to a gene: 6. Germline V CDR1 and CDR2: SGHRS, YFSETQ. Using immunoSEQ multiplex PCR, the repertoire was profiled, and TCRdb retains in-frame clones only, with some absent. Among under 65,000 clones listed, about 96% were seen once. The TCR originated in a human donor in good health. The rearrangement uses TRBV5-1 and TRBJ2-1, with 7 bases lining up with TRBD2. Sequencing was done on a sample of T cells isolated from PBMCs. The CDR3 DNA reads TGCGCCAGCAGCCCTAGCGGAGGAACCTACAATGAGCAGTTCTTC. Residues: CASSPSGGTYNEQFF. The whole variable domain, remainder taken from reference TRBV5-1 and TRBJ2-1, is KAGVTQTPRYLIKTRGQQVTLSCSPISGHRSVSWYQQTPGQGLQFLFEYFSETQRNKGNFPGRFSGRQFSNSRSEMNVSTLELGDSALYLCASSPSGGTYNEQFFGPGTRLTVL.